The 3 T cell receptor beta chains in this list originate from one sample, sequenced in a study of T cells in Graves' hyperthyroidism and ophthalmopathy. RNA transcripts were the template for amplifying TCR beta CDR3 regions. Researchers ran a first-round RT-PCR on the TCR CDR3 using the HTBI primer set. TCRdb recomputed calls from the multiplex PCR reads with MiXCR, one row per CDR3 protein. The table includes about 560,000 distinct CDR3 sequences, 16% detected once. Material: blood. The receptors were sampled from a woman younger than 30 with Graves' hyperthyroidism.

In nucleotides, the CDR3 is TGTGCCAGCAGTTTAGTCGGGTTCGAGCAGTACTTC. Amino acids: CASSLVGFEQYF. The V and J genes are TRBV12-3 or TRBV12-4 and TRBJ2-7; D unresolved. V lost 1 base, J lost 6 bases, and 7 bases lay in between. The CDR3 is made up of 12 amino acids.

This clonotype was counted only a few times. The V gene is TRBV5-1, the J gene TRBJ1-2, with 8 bases aligning to TRBD1. Germline V gene sequence: CDR1 SGHRS, CDR2 YFSETQ. Losses at the gene ends were 0 bases for V and 7 bases for J; bases not matched to a gene: 8. The CDR3 has 15 amino acids. The CDR3 reads CASSLVVGQGSGYTF. The CDR3 nucleotides read TGCGCCAGCAGCTTGGTTGTTGGACAGGGATCTGGCTACACCTTC.

CDR3 DNA sequence: TGTGCCTGGATCGGGACTAGCGGGGGCTACGAGCAGTACTTC. It yields the protein CAWIGTSGGYEQYF. The rearrangement links TRBV30 to TRBJ2-7; 14 bases are a match to TRBD2. The CDR3 is made up of 14 amino acids. In germline, CDR1 is GTSNPN, CDR2 SVGIG (reference sequence). Losses at the gene ends were 4 bases for V and 3 bases for J; bases not matched to a gene: 2.